The 18 T cell receptor beta chains below were found in one sample sequenced in a study of tumor-infiltrating lymphocytes in primary liver carcinoma (dated by TCRdb to about 2017). RNA from unsorted whole blood was extracted with TRIzol reagent, and germline DNA was obtained with the DNeasy Blood & Tissue kit. The sequencer listed for this sample is Illumina HiSeq 2500. Starting from 450 to 500 ng total RNA, TCRbeta-specific cDNA was produced by reverse transcription with a constant-region primer and ProtoScript II reverse transcriptase. Three nested multiplex PCR rounds, following a slightly modified ARM-PCR procedure, were used to build the TCRbeta libraries. Multiplex TRBV1-TRBV30 forward primers and a Cbeta reverse primer were used in the first two PCR rounds, each of which was run for approximately 9 cycles. TCRdb trimmed the raw reads at Q25, called clones with MiXCR and kept productive beta chains. Identical CDR3 proteins give one entry, which carries the most common genes and DNA. This sample lists about 350,000 distinct CDR3 sequences; 65% were detected once. The top ten hold about 6.1% of the sample.

Material for sequencing was peripheral blood. These receptors were obtained from a man between 35 and 55 years old with primary liver carcinoma and hepatitis B virus infection.

About this clonotype: A read error may explain this, as a much larger clone is one base away. This chain connects TRBV4-3 to TRBJ2-3; D not certain. CDR1 and CDR2 from the germline V gene are LGHNA and YSLEER. The CDR3 runs to 13 residues. The CDR3 protein is CVSSQGITDTQYF. The CDR3 DNA follows: TGCGTCAGCAGCCAAGGGATCACAGATACGCAGTATTTT.

V and J are TRBV11-1 and TRBJ2-1, with TRBD2 identical over 7 bases. The germline gives CDR1 SGHAT, CDR2 FQDESV (reference sequence). The CDR3 length is 16 residues. V dropped 5 bases and J dropped 2; count of bases not matched to a gene: 9. The CDR3, as DNA: TGTGCCAGCAGCGTGGGACTACCGAAACCCTACAATGAGCAGTTCTTC. This sequence encodes CASSVGLPKPYNEQFF.

This clonotype was recorded a few times. The gene calls are TRBV5-4 and TRBJ1-2, with a tentative D call TRBD1 (6 bases). Per the germline V gene, CDR1 is SGHNT and CDR2 is YYREEE (reference sequence). The V and J ends lost 4 bases and 4 bases respectively, with 17 bases between them. The CDR3 is 15 amino acids. This chain's CDR3 is CASSPYARGAYGYTF. The DNA for the CDR3 is TGTGCCAGCAGCCCCTACGCGCGGGGGGCCTATGGCTACACCTTC.

For this clonotype: One end of the junction fails to match germline, which may point to a read error. The chain links TRBV29-1 to TRBJ1-5; 8 bases map to TRBD1. Germline assignment: CDR1 SQVTM and CDR2 ANQGSEA. This CDR3 comprises 12 residues. Here the CDR3 reads CNVRTGNHPQHF. The CDR3 DNA reads as TGCAACGTACGGACAGGGAATCATCCCCAGCATTTT.

This clonotype is a singleton in its sample. Germline and junction disagree at one end, which may indicate a read error. Written as DNA, the CDR3 is TGTGCCAGCACCTTAGAGATCCAAGAGACTCAGTACTTC. Translating it yields CASTLEIQETQYF. V is TRBV11-1 and J is TRBJ2-5; no clear D gene. Germline V gene data show CDR1 as SGHAT and CDR2 as FQDESV (reference sequence). The CDR3 sequence is 13 residues long.

About this clonotype: The junction differs from germline at one of its ends, possibly a read error. This chain uses TRBV11-2 with TRBJ2-7; TRBD2 agrees at 11 bases. The CDR3 has 17 amino acids. Germline V CDR1 and CDR2: SGHAT, FQNNGV. DNA of the CDR3: TGTCCCAGTAGCTTAGATCGAGGTGGACTAGCGGGCAACGAGCAGTACTTC. Its translation: CPSSLDRGGLAGNEQYF.

V gene TRBV30 combines with J gene TRBJ2-4; D possibly corresponds to TRBD2 (6 bases). The CDR3 sequence is 16 residues long. Germline values: CDR1 GTSNPN, CDR2 SVGIG (reference sequence). V was clipped by 3 bases and J by 0 bases, with 15 bases between them. In DNA form, the CDR3 reads TGTGCCTGGAGGCCCCTACCAGCGGGAGCCAAAAACATTCAGTACTTC. Encoded protein: CAWRPLPAGAKNIQYF.

This clonotype was seen more than once but under ten times. Since a much larger clone is just one base distant, this may be a read error. The gene calls are TRBV4-3 and TRBJ1-4, with a weak D call TRBD1 (5 bases). CDR1 is LGHNA and CDR2 is YSLEER in the germline V gene. Trimming removed 4 bases at V and 2 bases at J, with 11 bases between. The CDR3 is made up of 15 amino acids. As DNA, the CDR3 is TGCGCCAGCAGCCTCGACTGGGGGACTAATGAAAAACTGTTTTTT. Translating it yields CASSLDWGTNEKLFF.

Points on this clonotype: Lacking the conserved final phenylalanine or tryptophan, this CDR3 likely reflects a read error. This rearrangement joins TRBV28 to TRBJ2-7, with a possible D match to TRBD2 (6 bases). CDR1 is MDHEN, CDR2 SYDVKM, per germline. This CDR3 is built from 10 residues. The V and J ends lost 10 bases and 2 bases respectively, with 6 bases between them. This chain's CDR3 is CATGAYEQYI. The CDR3 nucleotides are TGTGCCACGGGGGCCTACGAGCAGTACATC.

The rearrangement joins TRBV5-1 to TRBJ2-4, with TRBD1 matching over 9 bases. The V gene's germline CDR1 is SGHRS and CDR2 YFSETQ. V was clipped by 0 bases and J by 0 bases; unmatched bases: 1. The CDR3 covers 16 residues. Here the CDR3 DNA reads TGCGCCAGCAGCTTGGGACAGGGGGGAGCCAAAAACATTCAGTACTTC. It codes for CASSLGQGGAKNIQYF.

This clonotype was counted only a few times. An end of the junction differs from the germline gene, which may be a read error. The J gene is TRBJ2-3, the V gene TRBV6-2 or TRBV6-3; D unresolved. Per the germline V gene, CDR1 is MNHEY and CDR2 is SVGEGT. The CDR3 sequence is 11 residues long. The CDR3 here is CASSYADTHYF. CDR3 sequence (DNA): TGTGCCAGCAGTTACGCTGATACGCACTATTTT.

This clonotype was detected only a few times. The V gene is TRBV6-2 or TRBV6-3, the J gene TRBJ1-5, with D uncertain. The CDR3 is 15 residues long. Trimming removed 5 bases from V and 1 base from J, with 12 bases in between. CDR1 MNHEY and CDR2 SVGEGT come from the germline V gene. The CDR3 DNA sequence: TGTGCCAGCAGTCCAGACATAGGGAGCAATCAGCCCCAGCATTTT. Residues: CASSPDIGSNQPQHF.

In this sample, this clonotype turned up many times. The gene calls are TRBV6-5 and TRBJ2-7; 10 nucleotides align to TRBD2. The CDR3 consists of 16 residues. CDR1 MNHEY and CDR2 SVGAGI come from the germline V gene. Losses at the gene ends were 4 bases for V and 3 bases for J; bases not matched to a gene: 9. The CDR3 spells CASSLERTSGVYEQYF. As DNA, the CDR3 is TGTGCCAGCAGTTTAGAAAGGACTAGCGGAGTCTACGAGCAGTACTTC.

As for this clonotype: A read error may be the cause here, since a much bigger clone is one base away. The CDR3 DNA follows: TGTGCCAGCAGCAAAGATGCTAGCGGGACCTCCTACGAGCAGTACTTC. Translated, it gives CASSKDASGTSYEQYF. V gene TRBV4-2 combines with J gene TRBJ2-7; 9 positions agree with TRBD2. Germline V gives CDR1 LGHNA, CDR2 YNFKEQ. The length of the CDR3 is 16 residues.

The sample holds one count of this clonotype. The chain has TRBV5-4 and TRBJ2-3, with a possible D match to TRBD2 (6 bases). The germline V gene has CDR1 SGHNT and CDR2 YYREEE (reference sequence). The V end was cut by 4 bases, the J end by 0 bases, with 9 bases between. The CDR3 extends over 14 amino acids. CDR3: CASSEGLSTDTQYF. CDR3 DNA: TGTGCCAGCAGCGAAGGACTAAGCACAGATACGCAGTATTTT. The full variable domain, with the rest looked up from reference TRBV5-4 and TRBJ2-3, is ETGVTQSPTHLIKTRGQQVTLRCSSQSGHNTVSWYQQALGQGPQFIFQYYREEENGRGNFPPRFSGLQFPNYSSELNVNALELDDSALYLCASSEGLSTDTQYFGPGTRLTVL.

This clonotype was seen only a few times. A much larger clone differs by one base, so this may be a read error. Because it lacks the conserved phenylalanine or tryptophan at the end, this CDR3 is likely a read error. This chain links TRBV12-3 or TRBV12-4 with TRBJ2-5; 7 bases match TRBD1. The junction had 15 bases not matched to a gene; V was cut back by 7 bases and J by 4 bases. The length of the CDR3 is 16 residues. The CDR3, as DNA: TGTGCCAGCACCCTAGCCCCAGCACAGGGGTCAGAGACCCAGTACTTA. Amino acids: CASTLAPAQGSETQYL.

Regarding this clonotype: A read error is possible here, since a much larger clone lies one base away. The gene calls are TRBV6-2 or TRBV6-3 and TRBJ2-7, with D perhaps TRBD1 (6 bases). The CDR3 consists of 13 residues. CDR1 is MNHEY, CDR2 SVGEGT, per germline. The CDR3 region has the DNA TGTGCCAGCAATACGGACAGCTCCTGCGAGCAGTACTTC. It codes for CASNTDSSCEQYF.

Comment on this clonotype: No conserved phenylalanine or tryptophan is present at the end of the CDR3, so a read error is the likely explanation. The genes are TRBV4-1 and TRBJ2-2; TRBD1 matches 10 bases. Trimming cost V 7 bases and J 5 bases; bases outside gene matches: 10. This CDR3 has 16 residues. Germline-derived CDR1 and CDR2 are MGHRA and YSYEKL. This chain's CDR3 is CASNDMDRGLTGELFL. DNA of the CDR3: TGCGCCAGCAATGATATGGACAGGGGGTTAACCGGGGAGCTGTTTCTT.